The 2 T cell receptor beta chains reported below all come from one sample, sequenced in a study of CD8+CD57+ T cells in acquired aplastic anemia. Patients sequenced had flow cytometry evidence of CD8+CD57+ cell expansion. TCR beta VDJ and CDR3 profiles were obtained from a genomic DNA template. In TCRdb, the reads were re-called with MiXCR into one record per CDR3 protein. The sample carries hundreds of thousands of distinct CDR3 sequences, approximately 33% recorded once. Input material: sorted CD4+, CD8+, or CD8+CD57+ T cells (not recorded which) from PBMCs. The source is a human donor with aplastic anemia.

This clonotype was counted at least ten times. In DNA form, the CDR3 reads TGTGCCAGCAGCCCTCCGGGACAACAAGAGACCCAGTACTTC. Amino acid sequence: CASSPPGQQETQYF. The chain employs TRBV3-1 and TRBJ2-5; TRBD1 is a possible D gene (6 bases). With 4 bases removed from V and 2 bases from J, the gap between germline ends came to 11 bases. The CDR3 contains 14 residues. CDR1 LGHDT and CDR2 YNNKEL come from the germline V gene (reference sequence).

There are a few counts of this clonotype. The chain couples TRBV24-1 to TRBJ1-6; no clear D. The CDR3 is 13 amino acids. Per germline, CDR1 KGHDR and CDR2 SFDVKD. Trimming removed 3 bases at V and 7 bases at J, with 6 bases between. The CDR3 nucleotides read TGTGCCACCAGTGATGGACCAAATTCACCCCTCCACTTT. Translation: CATSDGPNSPLHF.